The table lists the clone carrying this T cell receptor beta chain with a few counts. Antigen unknown. The entry originates in a study of spatial heterogeneity in lung cancer. General observations from the study: Expanded intratumoral alpha and beta TCR counts tracked tumor mutation counts. Nonsynonymous mutation counts, ubiquitous and regional, were tracked by the respective counts of ubiquitous and regional expanded TCRs.

TCRdb itself ran the 5' RACE reads through MiXCR, one entry per CDR3 protein. Found here are some 97,000 distinct CDR3 sequences, approximately 4.7% of them singletons; the top ten hold around 20%. Time point reported: sample taken at primary tumor resection. Whole RNA, isolated from tumor, nontumor lung or frozen PBMC, was sequenced without prior sorting. Trimming cost V 6 bases and J 3 bases; bases outside gene matches: 11. Per germline, CDR1 DFQATT and CDR2 SNEGSKA (reference sequence). This CDR3 region has 17 residues. The gene calls are TRBV20-1 and TRBJ2-6, with 10 bases aligning to TRBD1. The sample in question was lung tumor tissue, obtained at surgery. This receptor was obtained from a male donor with early-stage non-small cell lung cancer. The CDR3 sequence is CSARDRGRLVGANVLTF. The CDR3 coding sequence is TGCAGTGCCAGGGACAGGGGAAGATTAGTTGGGGCCAACGTCCTGACTTTC.